This T cell receptor (beta chain) emerged from a study of T cells after yellow fever vaccination (dated by TCRdb to the late 2010s). Regarding the complete study: The SMART-Seq v4 Ultra Low Input RNA kit was used to prepare libraries from fractions with low cell numbers. Bulk TCR alpha and beta repertoires were sequenced longitudinally to track T-cell clones before and after primary and booster YFV17D yellow fever vaccination. Two healthy male donors, one aged 18 to 30 and one aged 30 to 40 years, were included in the cohort. Blood was collected at multiple timepoints before and after primary and secondary immunization, and bulk PBMC replicates and cell subsets were isolated. The full study reports these points: Most clones expanded after primary vaccination (approximately 95% of CD4 and around 89% of CD8) were re-detected after the booster, suggesting that broad memory maintenance occurred. A small share of clonotypes was detected in both CD4 and CD8 compartments, with the overlap likely arising from convergent recombination. Because the study included only a couple of donors, the extent to which the findings can be generalized is limited. Computational filtering was required because FACS-sorted repertoires could contain abundant contaminating clonotypes from the bulk population. Compared with the primary T-cell response, the secondary T-cell response was faster but weaker, reaching its peak on day 5 rather than on day 15.

The treatment or condition label, as the study defines it: live attenuated yellow fever vaccine strain. At each blood-draw timepoint, two biological replicates of bulk PBMCs were collected. PBMCs were isolated from peripheral blood using a standard Ficoll-Paque protocol. TriZol was used to extract RNA from bulk PBMCs, from CD4 and CD8 fractions, and from dextramer-positive and dextramer-negative fractions. TCR cDNA was synthesized by 5'RACE template switching, through which a universal primer site and unique molecular identifiers were introduced. Priming of cDNA synthesis was performed from both the TCR alpha and TCR beta constant segments. Libraries were amplified in two PCR steps, with sample barcodes and sequencing adapters added in the second step. Libraries were sequenced on Illumina HiSeq 2500 (2x100 bp) or NovaSeq (2x150 bp). As for the original processing: MIGEC handled demultiplexing of reads and collapsing into UMI consensus sequences, while MiXCR performed V(D)J alignment. Using edgeR on replicate PBMC samples, clonotypes were called vaccine-responding if FDR was below 0.01 and the log2 fold change was above 5 up to day 15. Each bulk clonotype was labeled CD4 or CD8 based on which sequenced repertoire, CD4 or CD8, contained the clonotype at higher abundance. TCRdb reprocessing: public reads trimmed at Q25 with fastp, clones called with MiXCR, in-frame beta chains kept. Rows are unified per CDR3 protein, each entry keeping the most common DNA and genes. In this record, the V and J calls reflect TCRdb's handling and not the investigators' own analysis. This sample gives about 630,000 distinct CDR3 sequences in total; 12% of them show up just once. 14% to 15% of the sample is taken by the ten largest.

CDR3 length: 13 amino acids, cysteine to phenylalanine. Here the CDR3 DNA is all that survives: 39 bases in frame from base 1. CDR1 and CDR2 were assigned from the germline V gene as SGDLS and YYNGEE. V gives up 0 bases and J gives up 4 bases, and the segment between their germline ends measures 8 bases. At least ten counts were recorded for this clonotype. The antigen it recognizes is unknown. No much larger clone exists at a distance of one base, and base qualities are not known. This clonotype was obtained from a man aged 25 to 40 who received the YFV17D yellow fever vaccine. The sequenced sample was PBMCs, obtained on the day of the yellow fever booster vaccination. The chain was built from TRBV9 and TRBJ2-7; the best D guess is TRBD1, with 5 bases matching. The sequenced DNA: TGTGCCAGCAGCGTAGCGACAGAGTACGAGCAGTACTTC. Its protein product is CASSVATEYEQYF.